These 15 T cell receptor beta chains were sequenced from one sample in a study of T cells after posttransplantation cyclophosphamide. A marrow graft followed busulfan-fludarabine conditioning, with cyclophosphamide on days +3 and +4. The repertoire was sequenced with immunoSEQ multiplex PCR; TCRdb's copy has only in-frame clones and lacks some. The sample records around 2,300 clones, roughly 69% being singletons. Here the sequenced sample was PBMCs, taken after allogeneic stem cell transplant with posttransplant cyclophosphamide. These receptors were obtained from a male patient between 60 and 69 years old who received an allogeneic stem cell transplant from a related donor and was CMV-positive. Some T cells may possibly be graft donor cells.

J is TRBJ1-1 and V is TRBV4-1; 12 bases are shared with TRBD1. The CDR3 is 13 amino acids. Germline CDR1 and CDR2: MGHRA and YSYEKL. V was pared by 7 bases and J by 9 bases, with 6 bases of the junction left unmatched. The DNA of the CDR3 is TGCGCCAGCAATCCGGGACAGGGGGCGAAAGCTTTCTTT. Its translation: CASNPGQGAKAFF.

The chain recombines TRBV7-9 with TRBJ2-3; 7 nucleotides line up with TRBD1. There are 17 residues in the CDR3. V was clipped by 5 bases and J by 2 bases; unmatched bases: 13. Germline assignment: CDR1 SEHNR and CDR2 FQNEAQ (reference sequence). This CDR3 reads CASSPNHRGPYTDTQYF. CDR3 bases: TGTGCCAGCAGCCCGAACCACAGGGGACCATACACAGATACGCAGTATTTT.

Judged by abundance, this clone is medium-sized. The chain combines TRBV10-3 with TRBJ2-7, with a tentative D call TRBD2 (5 bases). CDR3 length equals 14 residues. The germline gives CDR1 ENHRY, CDR2 SYGVKD. The germline V and J ends were trimmed by 7 bases and 7 bases, with 20 bases remaining between them. CDR3 sequence (DNA): TGTGCCATCAACCCCGGCCTGAGGGCGGCGGAGCAGTACTTC. This translates into CAINPGLRAAEQYF.

The chain is built from TRBV6-5 and TRBJ2-1; 8 bases line up with TRBD2. The CDR3 is made up of 15 amino acids. From germline, CDR1 is MNHEY and CDR2 SVGAGI. After removal of 5 bases from V and 4 bases from J, the junction contained 7 bases not matched to a gene. CDR3 residues: CASSQRGLLYNEQFF. Written as DNA, the CDR3 is TGTGCCAGCAGTCAGCGGGGGCTATTATACAATGAGCAGTTCTTC.

J is TRBJ1-1 and V is TRBV19, with D perhaps matching TRBD1 (5 bases). The germline CDR1 and CDR2 sequences are LNHDA and SQIVND (reference sequence). Trimming cost V 3 bases and J 3 bases, with 8 bases left between them. This CDR3 contains 13 residues. The CDR3 region is CASSIGGDTEAFF. CDR3 coding DNA: TGTGCCAGTAGTATCGGGGGGGACACTGAAGCTTTCTTT.

The chain joins TRBV9 to TRBJ1-4; 9 bases line up with TRBD1. The CDR3 extends over 17 amino acids. Trimming at V came to 0 bases and at J to 5 bases, leaving 8 bases not matched to a gene. Germline-derived CDR1 and CDR2 are SGDLS and YYNGEE. The CDR3 DNA follows: TGTGCCAGCAGCGTAGCTCAGGACAGGGGAGGGAATGAAAAACTGTTTTTT. It encodes CASSVAQDRGGNEKLFF.

The V gene is TRBV5-1, the J gene TRBJ1-4; D may be TRBD1 (6 bases). Per the germline V gene, CDR1 is SGHRS and CDR2 is YFSETQ. V was cut by 0 bases and J by 6 bases, with 12 bases left in between. The length of the CDR3 is 15 residues. The CDR3 protein is CASSLVGKGDEKLFF. DNA of the CDR3: TGCGCCAGCAGCTTGGTAGGGAAGGGGGATGAAAAACTGTTTTTT.

J is TRBJ2-2 and V is TRBV6-5; 13 bases agree with TRBD2. Germline V CDR1 and CDR2: MNHEY, SVGAGI. V lost 6 bases and J lost 6; bases outside the gene matches: 4. This CDR3 is built from 15 residues. The CDR3 DNA reads TGTGCCAGCAGCCGGACTAGCGGGAGATCCGGGGAGCTGTTTTTT. This encodes CASSRTSGRSGELFF.

This chain uses TRBV9 with TRBJ2-1, with D uncertain. CDR1 is SGDLS and CDR2 is YYNGEE in the germline V gene. This CDR3 contains 16 residues. V gave up 1 base and J gave up 6 bases, with 17 bases separating them. As DNA, the CDR3 is TGTGCCAGCAGCGTATTCCCCCCAGACTCTGGCAATGAGCAGTTCTTC. This gives the protein CASSVFPPDSGNEQFF.

V and J are TRBV4-1 and TRBJ1-1; possibly TRBD1 for D (6 bases). Trimming removed 5 bases from V and 5 bases from J, with 15 bases in between. The CDR3 sequence is 14 residues long. CDR1 and CDR2 from the germline V gene are MGHRA and YSYEKL. The CDR3 DNA reads TGCGCCAGCAGCTATCAGGGGCGCTTGACTGAAGCTTTCTTT. Translation: CASSYQGRLTEAFF.

This clone was recorded a few times. V usage is TRBV5-1 and J usage is TRBJ2-3; maybe TRBD2 (5 bases). Germline V gene data show CDR1 as SGHRS and CDR2 as YFSETQ. The CDR3 contains 14 residues. V was cut by 4 bases and J by 0 bases, with 9 bases left in between. CDR3 coding DNA: TGCGCCAGCAGCGCTAGCTCCAGCACAGATACGCAGTATTTT. It yields the protein CASSASSSTDTQYF.

V and J are TRBV5-4 and TRBJ2-6, with a possible D match to TRBD1 (5 bases). The CDR3 contains 18 residues. Germline-derived CDR1 and CDR2 are SGHNT and YYREEE (reference sequence). Trimming pared 4 bases from V and 0 bases from J, leaving 17 bases between. DNA of the CDR3: TGTGCCAGCAGCCACCCGGACATTCCTAGCTCTGGGGCCAACGTCCTGACTTTC. It yields the protein CASSHPDIPSSGANVLTF.

This rearrangement joins TRBV6-5 to TRBJ2-6, with unresolved D. CDR3 length: 15 amino acids. Germline lookup yields CDR1 MNHEY and CDR2 SVGAGI. Trimming took off 7 bases at V and 3 bases at J, with 13 bases between the two ends. The CDR3 nucleotides are TGTGCCAGCACTCTTATTAGGAGTGGGGCCAACGTCCTGACTTTC. This gives the protein CASTLIRSGANVLTF.

The chain is built from TRBV27 and TRBJ2-5; 11 bases line up with TRBD2. The CDR3 extends over 16 amino acids. V dropped 6 bases and J dropped 2; count of bases not matched to a gene: 8. The germline gives CDR1 MNHEY, CDR2 SMNVEV (reference sequence). DNA of the CDR3: TGTGCCAGCAGAAGAGCCGGGACTAGCGGACAAGAGACCCAGTACTTC. Translating it yields CASRRAGTSGQETQYF.

This chain uses TRBV14 with TRBJ1-2, with a tentative D call TRBD1 (5 bases). This CDR3 is 15 amino acids long. Trimming stripped 3 bases from V and 2 bases from J, with 13 bases between. Germline CDR1 is SGHDN and CDR2 is FVKESK. CDR3 sequence: CASSHLAGWNYGYTF. DNA for the CDR3: TGTGCCAGCAGCCACCTCGCAGGGTGGAACTATGGCTACACCTTC.